This TCR beta chain originates from a study of human versus mouse CDR3 diversity and MHC coevolution. CDR1 is ENHRY and CDR2 is SYGVKD in the germline V gene. With 6 bases clipped from V and 8 bases from J, the junction kept 6 bases outside the gene matches. The CDR3 covers 13 residues. Repertoires were generated with immunoSEQ multiplex PCR, while TCRdb's copy carries only in-frame clones and drops some. This sample has just under 60,000 clones, with just under 95% found just once. Sequencing used naive CD4+ T cells from blood. Subset given: CD45RO-negative CD62L-positive naive CD4 T cells. This sequence joins TRBV10-3 and TRBJ2-1; 8 bases align to TRBD1. This TCR was sampled from a person aged 55-75 years in good health. The CDR3 reads CAISLGQEDEQFF. Here the CDR3 DNA reads TGTGCCATCAGCCTGGGACAGGAGGATGAGCAGTTCTTC.